Listed here are 24 T cell receptor beta chains from one sample, sequenced in a study of beta chain features in type 1 diabetes (dated 2018 in TCRdb). The library relied on the immunoSEQ multiplex PCR assay. The entire amount of isolated RNA was reverse transcribed using the High Capacity cDNA Reverse Transcription Kit, so the sequenced TCRB transcripts were expressed ones. This immuneACCESS table, as held by TCRdb, lists in-frame sequences with V and J called but not all clones. Of the missing ones, under half trace to an unresolved V gene in checked studies; the others have no known cause. This sample is represented by 280,000 or so clones; about 15% of them were singletons. The top ten clones comprise roughly 0.015% of the sample. Results the study describes overall, beyond this receptor: In all four CD4+ subsets, TCRB CDR3 length was moderately but significantly shorter in type 1 diabetes patients.

These receptors' antigens are unknown. Material for sequencing was naive CD4+ T cells from blood. Interpreted using the paper, the cell subset or site label stands for: true naive CD4+ T cells. The receptors were sampled from a man between 18 and 29 years old with type 1 diabetes.

In its sample, this clone was seen a few times. The rearrangement joins TRBV29-1 to TRBJ2-5; TRBD1 aligns across 7 bases. CDR3 length: 14 amino acids. With 6 bases clipped from V and 5 bases from J, the junction kept 12 bases outside the gene matches. Per germline, CDR1 SQVTM and CDR2 ANQGSEA. The CDR3 spells CSVYRGTSRETQYF. The CDR3 DNA sequence: TGCAGCGTGTACAGGGGCACATCACGGGAGACCCAGTACTTC.

This chain joins TRBV27 and TRBJ2-6; 7 positions match TRBD2. Losses at the gene ends were 5 bases for V and 4 bases for J; bases not matched to a gene: 8. The CDR3 is 16 amino acids. Per germline, CDR1 MNHEY and CDR2 SMNVEV (reference sequence). CDR3 nucleotides: TGTGCCAGCAGTCCCCCGCGGGGGACCGGGGCCAACGTCCTGACTTTC. This encodes CASSPPRGTGANVLTF.

The V and J genes are TRBV6-1 and TRBJ2-7; 8 bases agree with TRBD1. The CDR3 consists of 14 residues. CDR1 MNHNS and CDR2 SASEGT come from the germline V gene. With V trimmed by 6 bases and J by 5 bases, 9 bases remained unmatched. The CDR3 loop is CASSAGTGANEQYF. CDR3 bases: TGTGCCAGCAGCGCCGGGACAGGTGCCAACGAGCAGTACTTC.

V usage is TRBV6-6 and J usage is TRBJ2-5; perhaps TRBD1 as D (6 bases). V lost 2 bases and J 5 bases, leaving 9 bases between the germline ends. This CDR3 comprises 13 residues. Germline V gene data show CDR1 as MNHNY and CDR2 as SVGAGI (reference sequence). The CDR3 reads CASSYQGYETQYF. CDR3 coding DNA: TGTGCCAGCAGTTACCAGGGGTATGAGACCCAGTACTTC.

The chain employs TRBV28 and TRBJ2-5, with 9 positions matching TRBD1. The length of the CDR3 is 15 residues. Germline V CDR1 and CDR2: MDHEN, SYDVKM. The trim removed 3 bases at V and 5 bases at J, leaving 7 bases unmatched. CDR3 DNA: TGTGCCAGCAGTTTCACAGGGGGCTTTTGGGAGACCCAGTACTTC. Residues: CASSFTGGFWETQYF.

Concerning this clone: The sample contains more than one DNA sequence encoding this CDR3. The chain joins TRBV4-1 to TRBJ2-7; 8 nucleotides agree with TRBD1. V lost 4 bases to trimming and J lost 3 bases; unmatched junction nucleotides: 5. The CDR3 loop spans 14 amino acids. Germline assignment: CDR1 MGHRA and CDR2 YSYEKL. Here the CDR3 reads CASSRPGQGYEQYF. CDR3 in DNA: TGCGCCAGCAGCCGGCCAGGACAGGGCTACGAGCAGTACTTC.

This clone has only a few counts. V gene TRBV7-2 combines with J gene TRBJ2-3; 8 bases line up with TRBD2. J lost 4 bases, V lost 1 base, and 4 bases had no gene match. The CDR3 contains 15 residues. Per the germline V gene, CDR1 is SGHTA and CDR2 is FQGNSA. The CDR3 loop is CASSLDGGASDTQYF. DNA for the CDR3: TGTGCCAGCAGCTTAGACGGGGGGGCTTCAGATACGCAGTATTTT.

The chain combines TRBV18 with TRBJ2-4, with a weak D call TRBD1 (5 bases). Trimming left V 2 bases short and J 0 bases short, with 14 bases between. The CDR3 is made up of 17 amino acids. Per germline, CDR1 KGHSH and CDR2 LQKENI. DNA of the CDR3: TGTGCCAGCTCACCAAAGGACAAACATCTAGCCAAAAACATTCAGTACTTC. The encoded protein is CASSPKDKHLAKNIQYF.

This clone was detected only a few times. The V call is TRBV27, the J call TRBJ1-2; TRBD1 is a possible D gene (5 bases). Germline CDR1 MNHEY, CDR2 SMNVEV (reference sequence). Trimming cost V 3 bases and J 0 bases, with 8 bases left between them. This CDR3 has 14 amino acids. The DNA for the CDR3 is TGTGCCAGCAGTTTGCAGGGCCCTAACTATGGCTACACCTTC. Translation gives CASSLQGPNYGYTF.

J is TRBJ2-3 and V is TRBV9; TRBD2 agrees at 7 bases. The CDR3 is made up of 16 amino acids. The germline V gene encodes CDR1 SGDLS and CDR2 YYNGEE. V trimming: 3 bases; J trimming: 0 bases; junction bases outside the gene matches: 7. The CDR3 bases are TGTGCCAGCAGCGAAACAGCGGGGCGAAGCACAGATACGCAGTATTTT. As protein: CASSETAGRSTDTQYF. Variable domain in full (rest from reference TRBV9 and TRBJ2-3): DSGVTQTPKHLITATGQRVTLRCSPRSGDLSVYWYQQSLDQGLQFLIQYYNGEERAKGNILERFSAQQFPDLHSELNLSSLELGDSALYFCASSETAGRSTDTQYFGPGTRLTVL.

The chain employs TRBV5-1 and TRBJ2-3, with D possibly matching TRBD2 (6 bases). CDR3 length: 15 amino acids. Trimming took 7 bases from V and 8 from J, leaving 23 bases between them. Germline V gives CDR1 SGHRS, CDR2 YFSETQ. CDR3 sequence: CASDLTATGRSTQYF. The CDR3 nucleotides read TGCGCCAGCGACCTTACTGCTACCGGGAGAAGTACGCAGTATTTT.

The chain recombines TRBV2 with TRBJ1-1; D may be TRBD1 (5 bases). Germline CDR1 SNHLY, CDR2 FYNNEI. Trimming cost V 8 bases and J 0 bases, with 7 bases left between them. CDR3 length equals 12 residues. The CDR3 spells CASGGMNTEAFF. CDR3 in DNA: TGTGCCAGCGGGGGGATGAACACTGAAGCTTTCTTT.

The V call is TRBV30, the J call TRBJ1-5, with 10 bases identical to TRBD1. V lost 4 bases and J lost 0; bases outside the gene matches: 3. This CDR3 comprises 15 residues. Per germline, CDR1 GTSNPN and CDR2 SVGIG (reference sequence). CDR3 protein: CAWTGTGASNQPQHF. The CDR3 DNA reads TGTGCCTGGACAGGGACAGGGGCTAGCAATCAGCCCCAGCATTTT.

This clone has only a few counts. CDR3 region: CASSPDLGQNGYTF. CDR3 nucleotide sequence: TGTGCCAGCAGCCCCGACCTGGGGCAGAATGGCTACACCTTC. This rearrangement joins TRBV7-2 to TRBJ1-2; D possibly corresponds to TRBD1 (5 bases). Germline V gives CDR1 SGHTA, CDR2 FQGNSA. The V gene lost 5 bases and the J gene lost 6 bases, with 16 bases spanning the gap. The CDR3 loop spans 14 amino acids.

The rearrangement links TRBV5-6 to TRBJ1-2, with D perhaps matching TRBD1 (5 bases). V was pared by 3 bases and J by 1 base, with 13 bases between. Per the germline V gene, CDR1 is SGHDT and CDR2 is YYEEEE. The CDR3 covers 15 residues. In DNA, the CDR3 is TGTGCCAGCAGCTGGCAGGGCAGGATTAACTATGGCTACACCTTC. Translation gives CASSWQGRINYGYTF.

This rearrangement joins TRBV5-1 to TRBJ2-1; 10 bases map to TRBD1. This CDR3 contains 16 residues. Per germline, CDR1 SGHRS and CDR2 YFSETQ. V was clipped by 3 bases and J by 4 bases; unmatched bases: 7. The CDR3 sequence: CASSSGDRGLYNEQFF. The CDR3 DNA reads as TGCGCCAGCAGCTCCGGGGACAGGGGTCTTTACAATGAGCAGTTCTTC.

V and J are TRBV7-9 and TRBJ2-5, with TRBD1 matching 8 bases. The germline V gene encodes CDR1 SEHNR and CDR2 FQNEAQ (reference sequence). The CDR3 sequence is 16 residues long. Unmatched junction bases numbered 14, after V lost 6 bases and J lost 5 bases. CDR3 loop: CASSYRRAGGPETQYF. For the CDR3, the DNA is TGTGCCAGCAGTTACCGGCGGGCAGGGGGCCCGGAGACCCAGTACTTC.

This clone was picked up a small number of times. The chain is built from TRBV10-1 and TRBJ2-1; 7 positions agree with TRBD2. From germline, CDR1 is WNHNN and CDR2 SYGVQD (reference sequence). The junction had 11 bases not matched to a gene; V was cut back by 0 bases and J by 12 bases. The CDR3 loop spans 15 amino acids. DNA for the CDR3: TGCGCCAGCAGTGAGTCGGCGGGAGTATCTTTCGGGCAGTTCTTC. Amino acid sequence: CASSESAGVSFGQFF.

This clone was seen a few times. The V and J genes are TRBV30 and TRBJ2-5; no clear D. The CDR3 loop spans 11 amino acids. Trimming removed 8 bases from V and 7 bases from J, with 14 bases in between. CDR1 is GTSNPN and CDR2 is SVGIG in the germline V gene (reference sequence). In DNA, the CDR3 is TGTGCCGGGAAGAGTATTGCGACCCAGTACTTC. As protein: CAGKSIATQYF.

This clone was counted a few times. This chain uses TRBV7-6 with TRBJ2-1, with 10 bases matching TRBD1. The CDR3 is made up of 18 amino acids. Unmatched junction bases numbered 9, after V lost 4 bases and J lost 0 bases. Germline CDR1 and CDR2: SGHVS and FNYEAQ. Here the CDR3 DNA reads TGTGCCAGCAGCTCCGGGACAGGGGCCCAGGGCTCCTACAATGAGCAGTTCTTC. This translates into CASSSGTGAQGSYNEQFF.

The chain is built from TRBV29-1 and TRBJ2-7; D is possibly TRBD1 (6 bases). Germline V CDR1 and CDR2: SQVTM, ANQGSEA. V was clipped by 7 bases and J by 7 bases, with 14 bases between them. The CDR3 covers 11 residues. The CDR3 protein is CSAGVTVEQYF. CDR3 bases: TGCAGCGCAGGGGTGACAGTTGAGCAGTACTTC.

The rearrangement links TRBV18 to TRBJ1-2; 9 nucleotides line up with TRBD1. Germline CDR1 and CDR2: KGHSH and LQKENI. With V trimmed by 8 bases and J by 6 bases, 7 bases remained unmatched. CDR3 size: 13 residues. The CDR3 DNA reads as TGTGCCAGCGAACGACAGGGGGTACATGGCTACACCTTC. It yields the protein CASERQGVHGYTF.

The rearrangement links TRBV28 to TRBJ2-3; TRBD1 matches at 7 bases. The CDR3 totals 15 residues. Germline V gene data show CDR1 as MDHEN and CDR2 as SYDVKM. J gave up 3 bases and V 6 bases, and 9 bases lay outside the gene matches. This CDR3 reads CASRRLGGMTDTQYF. The CDR3 coding sequence is TGTGCCAGCAGGCGATTAGGGGGCATGACAGATACGCAGTATTTT.

In this sample, this clone turned up a few times. The chain carries TRBV21-1 and TRBJ2-5; the tabulated D call, TRBD2, remains unverified against the DNA. TRBV21-1 represents a pseudogene. This CDR3 contains 15 residues. This CDR3 is CASTTEVWYQETQYF. CDR3 sequence (DNA): TGTGCCAGCACCACTGAAGTGTGGTACCAAGAGACCCAGTACTTC.